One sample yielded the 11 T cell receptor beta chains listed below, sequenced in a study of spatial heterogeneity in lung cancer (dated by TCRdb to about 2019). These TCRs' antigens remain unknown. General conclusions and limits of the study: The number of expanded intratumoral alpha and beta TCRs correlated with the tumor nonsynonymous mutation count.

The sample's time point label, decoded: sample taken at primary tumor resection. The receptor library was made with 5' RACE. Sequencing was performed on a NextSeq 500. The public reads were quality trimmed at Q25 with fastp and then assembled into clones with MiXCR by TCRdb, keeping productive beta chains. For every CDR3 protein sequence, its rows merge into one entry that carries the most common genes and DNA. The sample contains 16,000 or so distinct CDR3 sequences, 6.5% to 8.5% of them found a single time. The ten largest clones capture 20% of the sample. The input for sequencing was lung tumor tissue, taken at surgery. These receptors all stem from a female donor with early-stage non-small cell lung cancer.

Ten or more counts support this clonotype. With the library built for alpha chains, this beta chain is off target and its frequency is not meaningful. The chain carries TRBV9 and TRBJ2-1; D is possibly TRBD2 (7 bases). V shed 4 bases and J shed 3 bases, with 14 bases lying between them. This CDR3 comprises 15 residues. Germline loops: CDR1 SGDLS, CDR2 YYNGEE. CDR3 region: CASSPEGGRYNEQFF. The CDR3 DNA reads TGTGCCAGCAGCCCCGAGGGGGGGCGCTACAATGAGCAGTTCTTC.

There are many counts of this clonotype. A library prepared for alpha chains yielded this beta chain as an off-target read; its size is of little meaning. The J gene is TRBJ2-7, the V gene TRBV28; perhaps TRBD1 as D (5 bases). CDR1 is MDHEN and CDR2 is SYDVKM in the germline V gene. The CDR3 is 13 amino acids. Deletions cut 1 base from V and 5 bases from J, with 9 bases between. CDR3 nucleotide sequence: TGTGCCAGCAGTTTATCCAGGGTTCACGAGCAGTACTTC. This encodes CASSLSRVHEQYF.

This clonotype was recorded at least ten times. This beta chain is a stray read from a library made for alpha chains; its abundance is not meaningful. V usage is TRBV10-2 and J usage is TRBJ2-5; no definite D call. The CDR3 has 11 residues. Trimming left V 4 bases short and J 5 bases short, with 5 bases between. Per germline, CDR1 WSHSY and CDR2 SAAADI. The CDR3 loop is CASSGSETQYF. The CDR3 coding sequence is TGCGCCAGCAGTGGATCGGAGACCCAGTACTTC.

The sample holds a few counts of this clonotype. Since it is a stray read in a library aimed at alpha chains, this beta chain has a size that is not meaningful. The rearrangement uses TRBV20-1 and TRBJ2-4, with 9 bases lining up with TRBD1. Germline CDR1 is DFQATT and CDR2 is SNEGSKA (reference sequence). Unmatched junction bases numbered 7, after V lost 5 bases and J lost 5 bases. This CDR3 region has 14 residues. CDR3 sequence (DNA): TGCAGTGCTGGGGGAGGGACAGGGCAAAACATTCAGTACTTC. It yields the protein CSAGGGTGQNIQYF.

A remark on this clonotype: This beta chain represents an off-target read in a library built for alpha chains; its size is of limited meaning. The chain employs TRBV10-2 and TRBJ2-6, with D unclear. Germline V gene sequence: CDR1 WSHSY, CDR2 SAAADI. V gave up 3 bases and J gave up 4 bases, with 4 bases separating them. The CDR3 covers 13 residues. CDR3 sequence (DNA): TGCGCCAGCAGTGAAGCCGGGGCCAACGTCCTGACTTTC. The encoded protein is CASSEAGANVLTF.

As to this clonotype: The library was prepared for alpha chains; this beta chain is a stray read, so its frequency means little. CDR3 region: CASSQDDSGTDTQYF. DNA for the CDR3: TGCGCCAGCAGCCAAGATGATAGCGGCACAGATACGCAGTATTTT. The rearrangement joins TRBV4-3 to TRBJ2-3; D is possibly TRBD2 (5 bases). Germline assignment: CDR1 LGHNA and CDR2 YSLEER. Trimming removed 0 bases from V and 1 base from J, with 8 bases in between. The CDR3 consists of 15 residues.

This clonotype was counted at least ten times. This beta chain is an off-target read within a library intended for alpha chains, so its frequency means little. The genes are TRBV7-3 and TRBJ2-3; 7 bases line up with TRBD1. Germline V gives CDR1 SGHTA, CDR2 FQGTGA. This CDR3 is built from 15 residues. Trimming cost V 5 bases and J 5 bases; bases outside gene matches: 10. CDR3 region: CASSLGTGVGDTQYF. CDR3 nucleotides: TGTGCCAGCAGCCTGGGAACAGGGGTAGGAGATACGCAGTATTTT.

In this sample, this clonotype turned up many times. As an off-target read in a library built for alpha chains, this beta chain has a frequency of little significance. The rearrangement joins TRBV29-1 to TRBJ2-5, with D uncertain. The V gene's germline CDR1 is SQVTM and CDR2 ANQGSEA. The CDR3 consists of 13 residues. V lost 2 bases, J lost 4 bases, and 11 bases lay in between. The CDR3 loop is CSVERVLGETQYF. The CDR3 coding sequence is TGCAGCGTTGAACGGGTCTTAGGAGAGACCCAGTACTTC.

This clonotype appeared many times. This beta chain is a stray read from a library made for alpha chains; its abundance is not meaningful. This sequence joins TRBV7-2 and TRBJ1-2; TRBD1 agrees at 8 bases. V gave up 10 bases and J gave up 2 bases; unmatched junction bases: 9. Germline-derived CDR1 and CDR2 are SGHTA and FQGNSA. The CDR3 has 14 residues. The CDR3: CANTPGQGNYGYTF. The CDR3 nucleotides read TGTGCCAACACTCCTGGACAGGGAAACTATGGCTACACCTTC.

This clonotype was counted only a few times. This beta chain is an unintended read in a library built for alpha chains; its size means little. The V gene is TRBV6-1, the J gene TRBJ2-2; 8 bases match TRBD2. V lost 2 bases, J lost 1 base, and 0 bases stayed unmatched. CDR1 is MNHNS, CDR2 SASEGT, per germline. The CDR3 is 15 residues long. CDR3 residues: CASSELAGNTGELFF. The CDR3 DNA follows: TGTGCCAGCAGTGAACTAGCGGGGAACACCGGGGAGCTGTTTTTT.

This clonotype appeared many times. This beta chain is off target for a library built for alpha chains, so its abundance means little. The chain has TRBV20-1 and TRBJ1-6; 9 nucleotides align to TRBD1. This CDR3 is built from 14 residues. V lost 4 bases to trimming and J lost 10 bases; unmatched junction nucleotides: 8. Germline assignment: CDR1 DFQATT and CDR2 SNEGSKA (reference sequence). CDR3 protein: CSATGDREGSPLHF. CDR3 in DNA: TGCAGTGCTACGGGGGACAGGGAAGGGTCACCCCTCCACTTT.